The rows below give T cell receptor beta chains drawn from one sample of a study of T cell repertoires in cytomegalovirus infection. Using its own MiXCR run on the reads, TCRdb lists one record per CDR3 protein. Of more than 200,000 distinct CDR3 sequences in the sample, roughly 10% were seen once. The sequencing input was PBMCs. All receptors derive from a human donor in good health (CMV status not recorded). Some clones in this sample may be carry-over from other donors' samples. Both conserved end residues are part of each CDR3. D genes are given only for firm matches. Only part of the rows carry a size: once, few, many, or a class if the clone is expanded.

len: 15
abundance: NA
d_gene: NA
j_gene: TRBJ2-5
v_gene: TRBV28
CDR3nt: TGTGCCAGCAGCCCTCCCACTAGTGGAATAGAGACCCAGTACTTC
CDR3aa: CASSPPTSGIETQYF

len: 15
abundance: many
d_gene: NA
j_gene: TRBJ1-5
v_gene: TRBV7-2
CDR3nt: TGTGCCAGCAGCTTAGCGCCGGGTGTGGGTCAGCCCCAGCATTTT
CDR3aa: CASSLAPGVGQPQHF

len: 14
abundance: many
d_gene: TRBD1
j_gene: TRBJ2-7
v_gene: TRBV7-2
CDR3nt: TGTGCCAGCAGCTCTGGGACAGGGGTCTACGAGCAGTACTTC
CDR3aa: CASSSGTGVYEQYF

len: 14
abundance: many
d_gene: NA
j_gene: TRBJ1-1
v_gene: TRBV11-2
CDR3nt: TGTGCCAGCAGCTCTCGACGGGAGAACACTGAAGCTTTCTTT
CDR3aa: CASSSRRENTEAFF

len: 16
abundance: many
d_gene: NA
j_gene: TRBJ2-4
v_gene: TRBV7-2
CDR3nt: TGTGCCAGCAGCTTAGATGGCTCAGGGGGGAAGGACATTCAGTACTTC
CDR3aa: CASSLDGSGGKDIQYF

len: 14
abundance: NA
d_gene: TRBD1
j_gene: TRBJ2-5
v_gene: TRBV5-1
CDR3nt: TGCGCCAGCAGCTTCCGGGACAGACGAGAGACCCAGTACTTC
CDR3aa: CASSFRDRRETQYF

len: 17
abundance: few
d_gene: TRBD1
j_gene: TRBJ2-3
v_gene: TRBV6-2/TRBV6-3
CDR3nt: TGTGCCAGCAGATCAGCACAGGGGATAACTCGCACAGATACGCAGTATTTT
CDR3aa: CASRSAQGITRTDTQYF

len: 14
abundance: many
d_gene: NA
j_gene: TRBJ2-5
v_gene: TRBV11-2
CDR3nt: TGTGCCAGCAGCTTAGACAGTGTAGCTGTGACCCAGTACTTC
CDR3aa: CASSLDSVAVTQYF

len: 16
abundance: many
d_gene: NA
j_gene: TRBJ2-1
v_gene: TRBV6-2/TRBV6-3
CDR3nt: TGTGCCAGCAGTTTTTCGTCCGGGGGCAAAGAGCGTGAGCAGTTCTTC
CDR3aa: CASSFSSGGKEREQFF

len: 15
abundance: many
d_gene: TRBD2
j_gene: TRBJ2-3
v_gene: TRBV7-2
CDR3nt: TGTGCCAGCAGGTCCCAGCGGGGGGGATCAGATACGCAGTATTTT
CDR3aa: CASRSQRGGSDTQYF

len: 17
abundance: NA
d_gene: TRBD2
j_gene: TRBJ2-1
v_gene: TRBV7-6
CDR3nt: TGTGCCAGCAGCCAATGGGCTAGCGGGCGCCTTCAGAGTGAGCAGTTCTTC
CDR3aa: CASSQWASGRLQSEQFF

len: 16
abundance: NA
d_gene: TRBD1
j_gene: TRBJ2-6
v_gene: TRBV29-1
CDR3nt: TGCAGCGCACGGACAGGGGGCGTCCCTGGGGCCAACGTCCTGACTTTC
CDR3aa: CSARTGGVPGANVLTF

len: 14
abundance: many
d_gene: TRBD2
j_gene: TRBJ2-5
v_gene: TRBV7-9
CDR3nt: TGTGCCAGCAGCTTCCGAGCGGGAGTGGAGACCCAGTACTTC
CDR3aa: CASSFRAGVETQYF

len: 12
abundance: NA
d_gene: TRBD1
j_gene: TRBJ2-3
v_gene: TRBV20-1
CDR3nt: TGCAGTGCAGGGACAGGGCAAGATACGCAGTATTTT
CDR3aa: CSAGTGQDTQYF

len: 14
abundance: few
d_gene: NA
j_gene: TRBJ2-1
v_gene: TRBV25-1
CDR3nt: TGTGCCAGCAGGAATCCTACACGGGCCAATGAGCAGTTCTTC
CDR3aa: CASRNPTRANEQFF

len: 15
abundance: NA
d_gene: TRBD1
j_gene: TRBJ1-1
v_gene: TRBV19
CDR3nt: TGTGCCAGTAGTATCGGGACAGTCTGGAACACTGAAGCTTTCTTT
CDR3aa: CASSIGTVWNTEAFF

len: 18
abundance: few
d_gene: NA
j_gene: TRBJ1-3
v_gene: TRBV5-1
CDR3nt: TGCGCCAGCAGCGCCGGCGACTTTAATGGACCCTCTGGAAACACCATATATTTT
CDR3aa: CASSAGDFNGPSGNTIYF

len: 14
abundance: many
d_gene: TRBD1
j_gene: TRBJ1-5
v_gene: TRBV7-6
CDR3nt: TGTGCCAGCAGCTTAAACACAGGGGATCAGCCCCAGCATTTT
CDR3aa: CASSLNTGDQPQHF

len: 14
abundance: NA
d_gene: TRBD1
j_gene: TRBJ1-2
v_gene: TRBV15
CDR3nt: TGTGCCACCAGAGGACCACAGGGGGCTCGAGGCTACACCTTC
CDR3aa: CATRGPQGARGYTF

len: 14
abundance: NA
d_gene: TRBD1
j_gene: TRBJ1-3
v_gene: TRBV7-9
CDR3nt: TGTGCCAGCAGCTTCGGGACAGGAGGAAACACCATATATTTT
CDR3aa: CASSFGTGGNTIYF

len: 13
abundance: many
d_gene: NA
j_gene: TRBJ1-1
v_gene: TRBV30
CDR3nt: TGTGCCTGGAGTCGTAACACGGGCGCTGAAGCTTTCTTT
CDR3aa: CAWSRNTGAEAFF

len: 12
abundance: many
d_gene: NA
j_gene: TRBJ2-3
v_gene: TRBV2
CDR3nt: TGTGCCAGCAGGGATACCTCAGATACGCAGTATTTT
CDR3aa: CASRDTSDTQYF

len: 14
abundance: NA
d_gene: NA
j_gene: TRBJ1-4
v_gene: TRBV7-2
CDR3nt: TGTGCCAGCACCGAATTTAGGGGGATCGGTAAACTGTTTTTT
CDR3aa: CASTEFRGIGKLFF

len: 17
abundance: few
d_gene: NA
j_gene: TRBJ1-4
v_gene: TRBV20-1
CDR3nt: TGCAGTGCTACCCCCCGGGTAGGGGGGACAACTAATGAAAAACTGTTTTTT
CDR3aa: CSATPRVGGTTNEKLFF

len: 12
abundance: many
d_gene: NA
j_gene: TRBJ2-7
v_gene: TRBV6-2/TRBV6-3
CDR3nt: TGTGCCAGCAGTTACCCCCAATACGAGCAGTACTTC
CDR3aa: CASSYPQYEQYF

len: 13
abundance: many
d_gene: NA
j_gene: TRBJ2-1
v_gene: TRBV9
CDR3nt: TGTGCCAGCAGCGTTTTACAGGGCAATGAGCAGTTCTTC
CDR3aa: CASSVLQGNEQFF

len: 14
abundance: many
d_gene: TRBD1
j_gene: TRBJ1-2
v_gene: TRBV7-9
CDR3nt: TGTGCCAGCAGCTTATGGACAGGGGCCTATGGCTACACCTTC
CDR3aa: CASSLWTGAYGYTF

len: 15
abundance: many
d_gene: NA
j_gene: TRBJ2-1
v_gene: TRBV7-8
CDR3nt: TGTGCCAGCAGCTTAGGGGAGCGCGACTACAATGAGCAGTTCTTC
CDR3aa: CASSLGERDYNEQFF

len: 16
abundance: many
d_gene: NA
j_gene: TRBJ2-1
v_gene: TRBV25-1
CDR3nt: TGTGCCAGCAGTTCCAGCGGGCCATCCAGCTACAATGAGCAGTTCTTC
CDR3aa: CASSSSGPSSYNEQFF

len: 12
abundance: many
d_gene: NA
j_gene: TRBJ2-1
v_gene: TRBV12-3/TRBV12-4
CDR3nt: TGTGCCAGCAAGAGTGAGAGTAATGAGCAGTTCTTC
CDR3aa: CASKSESNEQFF

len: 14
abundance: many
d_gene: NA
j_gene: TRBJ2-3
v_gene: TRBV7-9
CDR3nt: TGTGCCAGCGGCCGGGGCCAGCAAATGGATACGCAGTATTTT
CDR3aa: CASGRGQQMDTQYF

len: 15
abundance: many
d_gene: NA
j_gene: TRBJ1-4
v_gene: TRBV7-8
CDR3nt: TGTGCCAGCAGCCTCGGGCGACAGGCTAATGAAAAACTGTTTTTT
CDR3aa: CASSLGRQANEKLFF

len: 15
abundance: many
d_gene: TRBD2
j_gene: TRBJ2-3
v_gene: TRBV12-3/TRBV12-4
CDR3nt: TGTGCCAGCAGCCGCCTAGCGGGGGGCACAGATACGCAGTATTTT
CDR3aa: CASSRLAGGTDTQYF